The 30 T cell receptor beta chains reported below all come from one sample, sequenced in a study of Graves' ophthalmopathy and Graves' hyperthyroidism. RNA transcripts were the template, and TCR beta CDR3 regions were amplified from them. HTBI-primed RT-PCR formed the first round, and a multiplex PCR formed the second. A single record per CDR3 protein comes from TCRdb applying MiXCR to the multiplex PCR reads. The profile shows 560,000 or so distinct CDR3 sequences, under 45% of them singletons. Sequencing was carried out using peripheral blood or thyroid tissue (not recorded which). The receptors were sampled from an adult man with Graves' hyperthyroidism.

As DNA, the CDR3 is TGTGCCAGCAGCTTGAAGCGGCTCAGCACAGATACGCAGTATTTT. It is translated as CASSLKRLSTDTQYF. The chain is built from TRBV7-3 and TRBJ2-3; tentatively, D is TRBD2 (5 bases). The length of the CDR3 is 15 residues. V dropped 3 bases and J dropped 0 bases, with 10 bases sitting between them. Per germline, CDR1 SGHTA and CDR2 FQGTGA. Supplemented by reference TRBV7-3 and TRBJ2-3, the full variable domain reads GAGVSQTPSNKVTEKGKYVELRCDPISGHTALYWYRQSLGQGPEFLIYFQGTGAADDSGLPNDRFFAVRPEGSVSTLKIQRTERGDSAVYLCASSLKRLSTDTQYFGPGTRLTVL.

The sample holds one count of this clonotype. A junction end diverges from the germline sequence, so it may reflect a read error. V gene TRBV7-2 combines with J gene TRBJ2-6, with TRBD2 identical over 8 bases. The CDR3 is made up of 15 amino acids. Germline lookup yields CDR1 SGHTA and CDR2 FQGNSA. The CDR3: CASSLDGGGDNVLTF. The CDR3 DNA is TGTGCCAGCAGCTTAGACGGGGGGGGGGACAACGTCCTGACTTTC.

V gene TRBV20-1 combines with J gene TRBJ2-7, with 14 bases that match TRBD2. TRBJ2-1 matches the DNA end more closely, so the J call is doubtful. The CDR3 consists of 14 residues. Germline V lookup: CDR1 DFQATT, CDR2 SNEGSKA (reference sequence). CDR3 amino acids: CSASRTSGGPEQFF. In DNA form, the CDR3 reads TGCAGTGCTAGTAGGACTAGCGGGGGGCCTGAGCAGTTCTTC.

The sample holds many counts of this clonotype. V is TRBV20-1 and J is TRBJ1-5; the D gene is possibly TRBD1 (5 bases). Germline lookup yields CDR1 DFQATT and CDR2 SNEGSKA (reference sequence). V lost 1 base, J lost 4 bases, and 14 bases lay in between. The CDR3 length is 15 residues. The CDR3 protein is CSARAFGQGNQPQHF. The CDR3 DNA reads TGCAGTGCTAGAGCCTTCGGGCAGGGAAATCAGCCCCAGCATTTT.

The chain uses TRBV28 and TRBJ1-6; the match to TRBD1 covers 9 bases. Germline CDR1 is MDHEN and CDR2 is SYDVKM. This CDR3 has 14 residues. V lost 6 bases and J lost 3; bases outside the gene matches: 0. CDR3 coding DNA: TGTGCCAGCAGGACAGGGGGCTATAATTCACCCCTCCACTTT. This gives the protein CASRTGGYNSPLHF.

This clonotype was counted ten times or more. The CDR3 region is CASSYDIGEAFF. In nucleotides, the CDR3 is TGTGCCAGCAGTTACGACATCGGTGAAGCTTTCTTT. The J gene is TRBJ1-1, the V gene TRBV2; D is undetermined. The CDR3 is 12 residues long. The ends were cut back, 5 bases at V and 7 bases at J, with 11 bases in the middle. Per germline, CDR1 SNHLY and CDR2 FYNNEI. The whole variable domain, remainder taken from reference TRBV2 and TRBJ1-1, is EPEVTQTPSHQVTQMGQEVILRCVPISNHLYFYWYRQILGQKVEFLVSFYNNEISEKSEIFDDQFSVERPDGSNFTLKIRSTKLEDSAMYFCASSYDIGEAFFGQGTRLTVV.

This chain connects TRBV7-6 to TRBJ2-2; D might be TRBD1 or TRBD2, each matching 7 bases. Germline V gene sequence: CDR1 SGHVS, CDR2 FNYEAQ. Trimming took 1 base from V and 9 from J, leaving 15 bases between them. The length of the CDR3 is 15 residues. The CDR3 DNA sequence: TGTGCCAGCAGCTTAGAGCAGGGGGGGCCAAGGGAGCTGTTTTTT. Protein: CASSLEQGGPRELFF.

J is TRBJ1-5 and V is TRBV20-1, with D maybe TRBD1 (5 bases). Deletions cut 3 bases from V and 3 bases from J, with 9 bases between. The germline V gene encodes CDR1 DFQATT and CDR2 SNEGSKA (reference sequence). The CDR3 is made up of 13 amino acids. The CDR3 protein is CSASKGDNQPQHF. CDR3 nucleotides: TGCAGTGCTAGTAAAGGGGACAATCAGCCCCAGCATTTT.

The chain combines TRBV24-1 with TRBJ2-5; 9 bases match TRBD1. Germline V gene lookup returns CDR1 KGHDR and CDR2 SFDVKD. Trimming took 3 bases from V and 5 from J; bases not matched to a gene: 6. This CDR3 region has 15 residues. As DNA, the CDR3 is TGTGCCACCAGTGATCAGGGACAGGGCTACGAGACCCAGTACTTC. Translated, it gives CATSDQGQGYETQYF.

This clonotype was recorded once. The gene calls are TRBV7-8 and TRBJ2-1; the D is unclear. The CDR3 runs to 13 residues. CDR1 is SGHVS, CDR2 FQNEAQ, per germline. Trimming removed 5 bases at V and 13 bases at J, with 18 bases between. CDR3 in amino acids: CASSPLLALEQFF. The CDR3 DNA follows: TGTGCCAGCAGCCCTTTACTCGCGCTGGAACAGTTCTTC.

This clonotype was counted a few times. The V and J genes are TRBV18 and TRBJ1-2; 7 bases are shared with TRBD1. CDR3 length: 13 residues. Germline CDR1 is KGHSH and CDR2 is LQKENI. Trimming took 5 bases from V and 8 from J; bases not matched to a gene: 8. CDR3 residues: CASSSTGVGGYTF. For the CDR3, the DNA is TGTGCCAGCTCATCTACAGGGGTAGGGGGCTACACCTTC.

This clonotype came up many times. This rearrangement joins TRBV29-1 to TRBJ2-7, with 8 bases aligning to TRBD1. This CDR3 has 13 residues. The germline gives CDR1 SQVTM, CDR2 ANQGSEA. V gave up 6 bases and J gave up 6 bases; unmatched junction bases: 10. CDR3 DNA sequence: TGCAGCGTAAATCAGGGGGCGCTTTCCGAGCAGTACTTC. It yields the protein CSVNQGALSEQYF.

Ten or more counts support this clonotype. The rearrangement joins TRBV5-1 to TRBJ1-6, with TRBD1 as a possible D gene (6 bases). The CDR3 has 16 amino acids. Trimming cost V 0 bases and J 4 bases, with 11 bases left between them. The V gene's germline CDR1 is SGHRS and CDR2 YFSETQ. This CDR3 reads CASSLAGTQYNSPLHF. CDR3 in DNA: TGCGCCAGCAGCTTGGCGGGGACACAGTATAATTCACCCCTCCACTTT.

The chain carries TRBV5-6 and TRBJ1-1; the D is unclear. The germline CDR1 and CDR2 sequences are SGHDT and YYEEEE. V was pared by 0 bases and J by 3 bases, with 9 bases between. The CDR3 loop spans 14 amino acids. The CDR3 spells CASSLGTQDTEAFF. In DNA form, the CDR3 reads TGTGCCAGCAGCTTGGGAACCCAGGACACTGAAGCTTTCTTT. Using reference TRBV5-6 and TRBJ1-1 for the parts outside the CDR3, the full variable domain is DAGVTQSPTHLIKTRGQQVTLRCSPKSGHDTVSWYQQALGQGPQFIFQYYEEEERQRGNFPDRFSGHQFPNYSSELNVNALLLGDSALYLCASSLGTQDTEAFFGQGTRLTVV.

The CDR3 nucleotides are TGCGCCAGCAGTCTACCGGGACAGGGGATCAAGCAGTACTTC. Its translation is CASSLPGQGIKQYF. The chain has TRBV10-2 and TRBJ2-7, with TRBD1 matching over 10 bases. V lost 5 bases, J lost 8 bases, and 9 bases stayed unmatched. Germline CDR1 and CDR2: WSHSY and SAAADI. The CDR3 spans 14 residues.

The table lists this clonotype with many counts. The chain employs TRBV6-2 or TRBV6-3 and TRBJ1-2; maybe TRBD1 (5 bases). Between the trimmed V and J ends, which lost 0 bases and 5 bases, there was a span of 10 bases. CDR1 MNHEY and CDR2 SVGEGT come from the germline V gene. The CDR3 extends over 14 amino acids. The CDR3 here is CASSYSTPGYGYTF. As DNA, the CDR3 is TGTGCCAGCAGTTACTCGACGCCAGGGTATGGCTACACCTTC.

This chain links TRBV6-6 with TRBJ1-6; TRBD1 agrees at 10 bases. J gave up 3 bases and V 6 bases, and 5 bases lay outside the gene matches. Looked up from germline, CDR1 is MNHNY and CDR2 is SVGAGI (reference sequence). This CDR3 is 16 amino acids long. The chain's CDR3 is CASRNRDRGYNSPLHF. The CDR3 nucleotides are TGTGCCAGCAGAAACCGGGACAGGGGCTATAATTCACCCCTCCACTTT.

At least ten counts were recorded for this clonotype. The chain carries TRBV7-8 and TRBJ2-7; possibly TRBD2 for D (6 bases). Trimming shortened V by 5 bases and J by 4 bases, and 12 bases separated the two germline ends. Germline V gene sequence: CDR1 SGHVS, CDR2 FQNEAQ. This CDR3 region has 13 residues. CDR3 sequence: CASSPTGEYEQYF. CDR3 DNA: TGTGCCAGCAGCCCAACGGGGGAGTACGAGCAGTACTTC.

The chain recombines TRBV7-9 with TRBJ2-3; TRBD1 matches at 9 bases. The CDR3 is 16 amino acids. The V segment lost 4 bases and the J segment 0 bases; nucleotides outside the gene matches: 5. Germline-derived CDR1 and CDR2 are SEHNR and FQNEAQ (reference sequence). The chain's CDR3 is CASSWDRAFSTDTQYF. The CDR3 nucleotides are TGTGCCAGCAGCTGGGACAGGGCTTTTAGCACAGATACGCAGTATTTT.

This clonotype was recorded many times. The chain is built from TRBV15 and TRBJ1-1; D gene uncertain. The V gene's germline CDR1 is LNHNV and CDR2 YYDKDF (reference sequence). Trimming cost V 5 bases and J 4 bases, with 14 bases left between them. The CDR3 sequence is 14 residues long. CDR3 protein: CATSSRPEGTEAFF. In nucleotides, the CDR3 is TGTGCCACCAGCTCGCGACCGGAGGGCACTGAAGCTTTCTTT.

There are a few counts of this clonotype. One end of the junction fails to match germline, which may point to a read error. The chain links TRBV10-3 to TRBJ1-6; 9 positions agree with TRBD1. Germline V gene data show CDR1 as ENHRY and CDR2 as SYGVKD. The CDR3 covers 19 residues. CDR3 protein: CASSYFRVPGQGSNSPLHF. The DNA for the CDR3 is TGTGCCAGCAGTTACTTCCGAGTCCCAGGACAGGGGTCCAATTCACCCCTCCACTTT.

This chain's CDR3 is CATSRDKSSPRSQETQYF. The DNA for the CDR3 is TGTGCCACCAGCAGAGATAAATCGAGCCCGCGAAGCCAAGAGACCCAGTACTTC. This chain joins TRBV15 and TRBJ2-5; D gene ambiguous. CDR1 is LNHNV, CDR2 YYDKDF, per germline (reference sequence). The CDR3 runs to 18 residues. V lost 0 bases, J lost 1 base, and 18 bases lay in between.

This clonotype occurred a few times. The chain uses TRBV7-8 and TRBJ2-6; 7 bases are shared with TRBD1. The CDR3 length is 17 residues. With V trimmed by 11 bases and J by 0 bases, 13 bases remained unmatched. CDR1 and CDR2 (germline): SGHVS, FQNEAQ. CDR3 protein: CAWSVGTASSGANVLTF. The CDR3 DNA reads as TGTGCCTGGAGTGTAGGGACAGCCTCCTCTGGGGCCAACGTCCTGACTTTC.

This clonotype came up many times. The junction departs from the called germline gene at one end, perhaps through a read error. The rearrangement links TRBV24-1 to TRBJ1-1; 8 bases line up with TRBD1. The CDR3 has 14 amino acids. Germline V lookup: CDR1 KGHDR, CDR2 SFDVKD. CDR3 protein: CASSQGAMNTEAFF. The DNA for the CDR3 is TGTGCCAGCAGTCAGGGGGCGATGAACACTGAAGCTTTCTTT.

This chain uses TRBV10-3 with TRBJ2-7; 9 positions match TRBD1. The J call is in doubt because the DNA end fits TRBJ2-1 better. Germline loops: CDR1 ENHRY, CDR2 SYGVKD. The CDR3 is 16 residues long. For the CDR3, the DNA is TGTGCCATCAGTGCTCGCGGGACAGGGAGTCCGAATGAGCAGTTCTTC. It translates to CAISARGTGSPNEQFF.

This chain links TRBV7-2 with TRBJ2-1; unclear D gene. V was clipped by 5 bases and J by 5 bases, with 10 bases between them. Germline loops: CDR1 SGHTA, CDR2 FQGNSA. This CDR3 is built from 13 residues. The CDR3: CASSPPRDNEQFF. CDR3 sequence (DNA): TGTGCCAGCAGCCCCCCCCGGGACAATGAGCAGTTCTTC.

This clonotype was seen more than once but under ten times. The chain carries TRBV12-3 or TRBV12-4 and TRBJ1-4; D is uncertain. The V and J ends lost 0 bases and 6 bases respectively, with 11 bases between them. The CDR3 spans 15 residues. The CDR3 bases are TGTGCCAGCAGTTTAGCCCCCCCCGGAGATGAAAAACTGTTTTTT. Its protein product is CASSLAPPGDEKLFF.

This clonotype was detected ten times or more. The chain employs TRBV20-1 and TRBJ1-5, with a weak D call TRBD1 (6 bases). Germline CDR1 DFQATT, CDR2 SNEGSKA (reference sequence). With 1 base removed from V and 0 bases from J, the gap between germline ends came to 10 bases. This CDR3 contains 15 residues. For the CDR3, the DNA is TGCAGTGCTAGAGTGGACAGATATAGCAATCAGCCCCAGCATTTT. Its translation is CSARVDRYSNQPQHF.

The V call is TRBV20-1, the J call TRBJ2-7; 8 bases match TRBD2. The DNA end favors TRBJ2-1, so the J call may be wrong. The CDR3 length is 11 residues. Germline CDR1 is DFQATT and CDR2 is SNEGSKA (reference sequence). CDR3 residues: CSAGGLDEQFF. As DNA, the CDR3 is TGCAGTGCTGGGGGACTAGATGAGCAGTTCTTC.

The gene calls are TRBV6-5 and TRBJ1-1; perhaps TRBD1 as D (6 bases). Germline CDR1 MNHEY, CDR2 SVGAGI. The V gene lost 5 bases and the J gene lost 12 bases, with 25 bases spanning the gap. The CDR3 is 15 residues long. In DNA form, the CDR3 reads TGTGCCAGCAGTGAAGGACCACGGGGTGAGGGACAAACTTTCTTT. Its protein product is CASSEGPRGEGQTFF.